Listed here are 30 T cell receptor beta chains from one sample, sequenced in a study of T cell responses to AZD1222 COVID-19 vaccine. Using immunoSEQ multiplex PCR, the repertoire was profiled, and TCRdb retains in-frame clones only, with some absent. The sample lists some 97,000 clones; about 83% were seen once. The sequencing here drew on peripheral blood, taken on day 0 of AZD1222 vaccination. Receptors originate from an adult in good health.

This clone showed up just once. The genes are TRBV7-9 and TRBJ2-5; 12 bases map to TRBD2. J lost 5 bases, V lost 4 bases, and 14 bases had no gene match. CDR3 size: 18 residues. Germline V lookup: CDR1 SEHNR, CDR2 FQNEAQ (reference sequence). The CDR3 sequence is CASSYASGGAPRRETQYF. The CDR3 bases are TGTGCCAGCAGCTACGCTAGCGGGGGGGCTCCTCGTCGGGAGACCCAGTACTTC. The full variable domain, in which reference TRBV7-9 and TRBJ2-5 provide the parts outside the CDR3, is DTGVSQNPRHKITKRGQNVTFRCDPISEHNRLYWYRQTLGQGPEFLTYFQNEAQLEKSRLLSDRFSAERPKGSFSTLEIQRTEQGDSAMYLCASSYASGGAPRRETQYFGPGTRLLVL.

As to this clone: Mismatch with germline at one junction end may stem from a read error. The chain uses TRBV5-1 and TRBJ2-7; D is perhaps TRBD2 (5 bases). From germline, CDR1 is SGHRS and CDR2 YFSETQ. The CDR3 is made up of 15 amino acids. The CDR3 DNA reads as TGCGCCAGCAGCTTGGGACCGGCGGGTTCCTCCGAGCAGTACTTC. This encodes CASSLGPAGSSEQYF.

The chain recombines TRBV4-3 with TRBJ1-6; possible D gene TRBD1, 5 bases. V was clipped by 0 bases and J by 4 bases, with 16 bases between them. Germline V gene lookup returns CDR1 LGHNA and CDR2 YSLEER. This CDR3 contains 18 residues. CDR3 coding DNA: TGCGCCAGCAGCCAAGATCCCTCGGGACCGGTGTATAATTCACCCCTCCACTTT. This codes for CASSQDPSGPVYNSPLHF.

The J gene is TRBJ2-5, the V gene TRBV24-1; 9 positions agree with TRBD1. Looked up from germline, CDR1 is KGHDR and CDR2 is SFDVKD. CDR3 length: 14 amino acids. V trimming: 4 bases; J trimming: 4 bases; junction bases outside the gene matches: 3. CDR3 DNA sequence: TGTGCCACCAGTGACTTGGACAGGGGAGAGACCCAGTACTTC. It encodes CATSDLDRGETQYF.

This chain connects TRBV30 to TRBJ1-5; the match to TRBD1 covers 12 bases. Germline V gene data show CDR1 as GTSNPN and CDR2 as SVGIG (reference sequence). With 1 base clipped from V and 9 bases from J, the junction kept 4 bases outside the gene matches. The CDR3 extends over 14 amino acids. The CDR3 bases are TGTGCCTGGAGTGGGGGACAGGGGGCACTGCCCCAGCATTTT. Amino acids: CAWSGGQGALPQHF.

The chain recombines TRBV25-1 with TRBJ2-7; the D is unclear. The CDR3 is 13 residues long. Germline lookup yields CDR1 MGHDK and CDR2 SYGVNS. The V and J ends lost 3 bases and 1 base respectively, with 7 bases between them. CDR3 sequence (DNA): TGTGCCAGCAGTGACCCCTTGTCCTACGAGCAGTACTTC. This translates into CASSDPLSYEQYF.

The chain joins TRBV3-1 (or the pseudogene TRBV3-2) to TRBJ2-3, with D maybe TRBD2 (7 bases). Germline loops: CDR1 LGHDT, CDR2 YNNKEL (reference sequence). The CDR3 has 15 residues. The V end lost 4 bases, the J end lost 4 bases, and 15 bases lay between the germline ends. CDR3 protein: CASSPKGGAADTQYF. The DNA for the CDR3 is TGTGCCAGCAGCCCAAAGGGGGGGGCCGCAGATACGCAGTATTTT.

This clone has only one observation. The CDR3 protein is CASSVVVESGEAFF. The DNA for the CDR3 is TGTGCCAGCAGCGTAGTGGTGGAGTCTGGCGAAGCTTTCTTT. V is TRBV9 and J is TRBJ1-1; D not resolved. The CDR3 contains 14 residues. V was clipped by 0 bases and J by 8 bases, with 14 bases between them. Germline assignment: CDR1 SGDLS and CDR2 YYNGEE. The full variable domain, with the rest looked up from reference TRBV9 and TRBJ1-1, is DSGVTQTPKHLITATGQRVTLRCSPRSGDLSVYWYQQSLDQGLQFLIQYYNGEERAKGNILERFSAQQFPDLHSELNLSSLELGDSALYFCASSVVVESGEAFFGQGTRLTVV.

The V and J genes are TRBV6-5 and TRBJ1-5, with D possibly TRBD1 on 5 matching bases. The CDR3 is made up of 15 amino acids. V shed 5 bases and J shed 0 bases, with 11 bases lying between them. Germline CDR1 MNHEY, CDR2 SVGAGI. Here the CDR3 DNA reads TGTGCCAGCAGTATTCGGGGGGATAGCAATCAGCCCCAGCATTTT. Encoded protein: CASSIRGDSNQPQHF.

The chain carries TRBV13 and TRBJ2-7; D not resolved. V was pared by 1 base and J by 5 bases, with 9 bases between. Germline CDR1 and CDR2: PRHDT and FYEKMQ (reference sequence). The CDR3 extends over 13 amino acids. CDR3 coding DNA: TGTGCCAGCAGCTTAGCAGTTGCCCACGAGCAGTACTTC. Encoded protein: CASSLAVAHEQYF. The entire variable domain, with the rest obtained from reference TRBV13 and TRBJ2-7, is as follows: AAGVIQSPRHLIKEKRETATLKCYPIPRHDTVYWYQQGPGQDPQFLISFYEKMQSDKGSIPDRFSAQQFSDYHSELNMSSLELGDSALYFCASSLAVAHEQYFGPGTRLTVT.

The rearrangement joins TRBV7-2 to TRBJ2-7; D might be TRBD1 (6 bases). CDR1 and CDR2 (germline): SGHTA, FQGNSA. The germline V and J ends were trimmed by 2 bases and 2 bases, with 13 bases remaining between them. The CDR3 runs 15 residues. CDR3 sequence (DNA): TGTGCCAGCAGCTTATCAGGGGCCCGCACCTACGAGCAGTACTTC. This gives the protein CASSLSGARTYEQYF.

The CDR3 loop is CASSYSTAGGWETQYF. Written as DNA, the CDR3 is TGTGCCAGCAGTTACTCGACAGCGGGGGGGTGGGAGACCCAGTACTTC. V and J are TRBV6-5 and TRBJ2-5; 10 bases map to TRBD2. Trimming cost V 0 bases and J 5 bases; bases outside gene matches: 6. The CDR3 has 16 residues. CDR1 and CDR2 (germline): MNHEY, SVGAGI.

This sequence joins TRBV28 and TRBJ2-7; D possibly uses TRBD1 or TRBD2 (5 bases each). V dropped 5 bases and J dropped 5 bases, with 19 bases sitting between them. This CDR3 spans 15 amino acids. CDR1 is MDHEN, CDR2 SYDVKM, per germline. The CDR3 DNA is TGTGCCAGCAGTCCCCTCACGGGGACCTTGGACGAGCAGTACTTC. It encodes CASSPLTGTLDEQYF.

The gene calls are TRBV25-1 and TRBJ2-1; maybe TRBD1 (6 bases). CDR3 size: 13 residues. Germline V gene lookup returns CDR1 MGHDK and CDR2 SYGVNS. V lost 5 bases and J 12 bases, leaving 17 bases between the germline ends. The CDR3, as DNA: TGTGCCAGCAGTCGGGACATACTAACCGGGCAGTTCTTC. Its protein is CASSRDILTGQFF.

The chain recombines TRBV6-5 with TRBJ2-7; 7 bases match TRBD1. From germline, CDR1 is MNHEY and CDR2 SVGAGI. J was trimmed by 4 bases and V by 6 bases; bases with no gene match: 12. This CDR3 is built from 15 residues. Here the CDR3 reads CASSEPGQPPYEQYF. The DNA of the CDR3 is TGTGCCAGCAGCGAGCCGGGACAGCCGCCATACGAGCAGTACTTC.

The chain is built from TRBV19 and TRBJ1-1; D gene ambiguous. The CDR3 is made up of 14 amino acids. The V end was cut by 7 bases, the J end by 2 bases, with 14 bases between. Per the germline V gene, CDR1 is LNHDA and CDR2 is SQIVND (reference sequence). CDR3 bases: TGTGCCAGTATCCGGCGAGGAGGTAACACTGAAGCTTTCTTT. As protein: CASIRRGGNTEAFF.

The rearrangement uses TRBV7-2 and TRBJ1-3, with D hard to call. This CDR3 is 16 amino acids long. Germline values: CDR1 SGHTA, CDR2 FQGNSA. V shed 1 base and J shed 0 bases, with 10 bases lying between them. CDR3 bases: TGTGCCAGCAGCTTAGTCGGCGTTAGCTCTGGAAACACCATATATTTT. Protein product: CASSLVGVSSGNTIYF.

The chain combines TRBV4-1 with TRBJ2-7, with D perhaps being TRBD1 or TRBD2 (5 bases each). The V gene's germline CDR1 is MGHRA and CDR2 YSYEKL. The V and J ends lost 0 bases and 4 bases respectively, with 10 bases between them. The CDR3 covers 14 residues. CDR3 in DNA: TGCGCCAGCAGCCAAGAAGGGACGGTATACGAGCAGTACTTC. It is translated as CASSQEGTVYEQYF.

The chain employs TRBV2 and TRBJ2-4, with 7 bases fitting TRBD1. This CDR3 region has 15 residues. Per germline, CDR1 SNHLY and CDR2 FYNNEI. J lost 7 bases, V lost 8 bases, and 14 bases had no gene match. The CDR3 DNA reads TGTGCCAGCGATGAGGACAGGCTGGTAGGGAACATTCAGTACTTC. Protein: CASDEDRLVGNIQYF.

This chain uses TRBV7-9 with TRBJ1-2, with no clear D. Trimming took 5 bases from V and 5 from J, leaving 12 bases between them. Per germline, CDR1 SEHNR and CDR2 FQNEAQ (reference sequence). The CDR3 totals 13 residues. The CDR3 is CASSLDGIYGYTF. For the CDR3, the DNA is TGTGCCAGCAGCCTCGACGGAATATATGGCTACACCTTC.

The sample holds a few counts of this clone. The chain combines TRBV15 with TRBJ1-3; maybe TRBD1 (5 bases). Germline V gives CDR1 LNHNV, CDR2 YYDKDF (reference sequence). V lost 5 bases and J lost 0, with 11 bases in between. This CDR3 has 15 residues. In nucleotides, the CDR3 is TGTGCCACCAGCGGGGGGGGGTTCTCTGGAAACACCATATATTTT. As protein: CATSGGGFSGNTIYF.

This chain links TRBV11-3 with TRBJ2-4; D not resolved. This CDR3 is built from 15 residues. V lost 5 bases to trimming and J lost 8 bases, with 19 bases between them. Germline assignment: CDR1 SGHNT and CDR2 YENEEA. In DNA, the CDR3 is TGTGCCAGCAGCGCCAACAGCCCGGGCCGGGACATTCAGTACTTC. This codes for CASSANSPGRDIQYF.

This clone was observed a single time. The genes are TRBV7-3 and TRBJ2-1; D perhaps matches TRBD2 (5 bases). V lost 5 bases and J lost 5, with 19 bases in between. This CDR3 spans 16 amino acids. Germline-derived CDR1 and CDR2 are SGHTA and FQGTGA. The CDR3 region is CASSPRTATRNNEQFF. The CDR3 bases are TGTGCCAGCAGCCCGCGGACTGCCACGAGAAACAATGAGCAGTTCTTC.

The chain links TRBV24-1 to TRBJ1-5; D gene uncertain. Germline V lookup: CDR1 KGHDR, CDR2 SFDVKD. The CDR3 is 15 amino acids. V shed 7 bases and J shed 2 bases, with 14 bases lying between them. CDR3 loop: CATSPGRMGNQPQHF. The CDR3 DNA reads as TGTGCCACCAGCCCTGGGAGGATGGGCAATCAGCCCCAGCATTTT.

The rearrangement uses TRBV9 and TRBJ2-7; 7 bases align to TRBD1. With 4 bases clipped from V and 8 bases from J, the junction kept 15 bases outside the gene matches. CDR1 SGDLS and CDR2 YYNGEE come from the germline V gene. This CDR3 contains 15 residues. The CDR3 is CASSPGVKTGSKQYF. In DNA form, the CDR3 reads TGTGCCAGCAGCCCTGGGGTTAAGACAGGGAGCAAGCAGTACTTC. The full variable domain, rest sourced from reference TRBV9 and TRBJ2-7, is DSGVTQTPKHLITATGQRVTLRCSPRSGDLSVYWYQQSLDQGLQFLIQYYNGEERAKGNILERFSAQQFPDLHSELNLSSLELGDSALYFCASSPGVKTGSKQYFGPGTRLTVT.

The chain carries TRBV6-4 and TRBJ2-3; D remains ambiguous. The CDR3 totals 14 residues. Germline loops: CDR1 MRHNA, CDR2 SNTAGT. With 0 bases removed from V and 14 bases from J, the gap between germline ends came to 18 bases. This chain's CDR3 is CASSDSVGTGLRYF. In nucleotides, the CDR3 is TGTGCCAGCAGTGACTCGGTGGGAACCGGTTTGAGGTATTTT.

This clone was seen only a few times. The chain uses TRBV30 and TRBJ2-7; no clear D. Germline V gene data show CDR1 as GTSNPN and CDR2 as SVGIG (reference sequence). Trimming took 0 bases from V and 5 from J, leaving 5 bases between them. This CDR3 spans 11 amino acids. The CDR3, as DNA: TGTGCCTGGAGTGTAGTCCACGAGCAGTACTTC. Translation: CAWSVVHEQYF. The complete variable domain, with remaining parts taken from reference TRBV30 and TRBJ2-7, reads SQTIHQWPATLVQPVGSPLSLECTVEGTSNPNLYWYRQAAGRGLQLLFYSVGIGQISSEVPQNLSASRPQDRQFILSSKKLLLSDSGFYLCAWSVVHEQYFGPGTRLTVT.

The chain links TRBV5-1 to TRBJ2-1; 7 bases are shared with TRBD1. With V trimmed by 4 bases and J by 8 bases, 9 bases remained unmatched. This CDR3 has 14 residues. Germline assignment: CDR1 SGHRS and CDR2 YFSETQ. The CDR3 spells CASSGIQGIDEQFF. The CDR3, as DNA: TGCGCCAGCAGCGGAATACAGGGGATCGATGAGCAGTTCTTC.

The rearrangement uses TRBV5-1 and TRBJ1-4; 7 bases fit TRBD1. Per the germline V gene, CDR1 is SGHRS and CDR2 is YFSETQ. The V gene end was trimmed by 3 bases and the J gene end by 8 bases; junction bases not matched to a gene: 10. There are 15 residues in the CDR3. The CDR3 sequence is CASSSIDRAPEKLFF. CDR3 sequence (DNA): TGCGCCAGCAGCTCTATTGACAGGGCTCCCGAAAAACTGTTTTTT.

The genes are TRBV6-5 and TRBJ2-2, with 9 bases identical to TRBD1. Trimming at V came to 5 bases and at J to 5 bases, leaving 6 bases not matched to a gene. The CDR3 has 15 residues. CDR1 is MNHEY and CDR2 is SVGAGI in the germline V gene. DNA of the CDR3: TGTGCCAGCAGTCAGGGACAGGGTATAACCGGGGAGCTGTTTTTT. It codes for CASSQGQGITGELFF.